This T cell receptor (beta chain) derives from a study of blood T cell repertoires in COVID-19. Across the study: Samples taken during acute and convalescent COVID-19 were collected in the United States, Italy and Spain. Sources were T cells, B-cell-depleted T cells, or PBMCs; the material itself was cDNA or gDNA.

Original analysis: Reference gene primer amplification yielded estimated nucleated cell counts. Only in-frame clones appear in the TCRdb table, and some are missing; sequencing was by immunoSEQ multiplex PCR. The V and J calls and the clone size are those of that table, but D and trimming were determined from the DNA. The sample gives some 160,000 clones, around 83% of which show up once; roughly 19% is in the top ten. This clone has a count of ten or more. The germline V gene encodes CDR1 SGHDN and CDR2 FVKESK. The CDR3 length is 15 residues. Trimming took 3 bases from V and 7 from J; bases not matched to a gene: 7.

The chain links TRBV14 to TRBJ2-2; 8 positions agree with TRBD2. Input material: peripheral blood. This clonotype originated in a woman in her seventies who had recovered from COVID-19. CDR3 nucleotide sequence: TGTGCCAGCAGCCAGATGGTAGCGGGGTACGGGGAGCTGTTTTTT. It translates to CASSQMVAGYGELFF.